This TCR beta chain was recorded in a study of monozygotic twins with inflammatory bowel disease. To note about this clonotype: Antigen: not known.

A 6-nucleotide sample barcode was carried by the UMIs, which template switching added. From its re-call of the 5' RACE reads, TCRdb lists each CDR3 protein once, without DNA. The repertoire table contains 330,000 or so distinct CDR3 sequences. Study outcomes and limitations: Among twins, concordant and discordant pairs did not differ in repertoire similarity, possibly from limited power.

Germline V CDR1 and CDR2: SQVTM, ANQGSEA. The CDR3 consists of 17 residues. The chain carries TRBV29-1 and TRBJ2-2; TCRdb returns TRBD2, unconfirmable since there is no DNA. Sequenced material: blood. The TCR originated in a human donor with ulcerative colitis or Crohn's disease, or a healthy co-twin of an affected twin (not recorded which). The CDR3 is CSVGKSGTSDGTGELFF.